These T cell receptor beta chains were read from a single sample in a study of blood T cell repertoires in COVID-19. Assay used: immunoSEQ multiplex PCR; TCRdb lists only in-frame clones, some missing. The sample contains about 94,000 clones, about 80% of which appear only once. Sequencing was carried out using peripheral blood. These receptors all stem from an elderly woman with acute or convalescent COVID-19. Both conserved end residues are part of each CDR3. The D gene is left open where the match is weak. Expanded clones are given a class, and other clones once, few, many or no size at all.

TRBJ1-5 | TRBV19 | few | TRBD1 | CASSRDRAKNQPQHF | TGTGCCAGTAGTCGGGACAGGGCAAAGAATCAGCCCCAGCATTTT
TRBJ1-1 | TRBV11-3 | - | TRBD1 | CASSKGDRIGEAFF | TGTGCCAGCAGCAAAGGGGACAGGATTGGTGAAGCTTTCTTT
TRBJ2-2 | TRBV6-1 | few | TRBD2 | CASSEEASGTGELFF | TGTGCCAGCAGTGAAGAGGCTAGCGGCACCGGGGAGCTGTTTTTT
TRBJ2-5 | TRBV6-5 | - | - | CASSYRDTPRETQYF | TGTGCCAGCAGTTACCGGGACACTCCCAGAGAGACCCAGTACTTC
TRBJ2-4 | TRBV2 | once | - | CASSGDLAKNIQYF | TGTGCCAGCAGTGGAGATCTAGCCAAAAACATTCAGTACTTC
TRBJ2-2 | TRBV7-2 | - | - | CALGTGPNTGELFF | TGTGCCCTGGGAACAGGGCCGAACACCGGGGAGCTGTTTTTT
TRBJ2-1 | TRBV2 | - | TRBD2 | CASKGLADDNEQFF | TGTGCCAGCAAAGGACTAGCCGACGACAATGAGCAGTTCTTC
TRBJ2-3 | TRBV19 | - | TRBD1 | CASSGRQGAVDTQYF | TGTGCCAGTAGTGGACGACAGGGGGCCGTAGATACGCAGTATTTT
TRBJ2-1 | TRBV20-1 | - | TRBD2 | CSGSSGVNEQFF | TGCAGTGGTAGTAGCGGGGTCAATGAGCAGTTCTTC
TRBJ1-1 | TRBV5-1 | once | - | CASSRGHQNTEAFF | TGCGCCAGCAGCAGGGGACACCAGAACACTGAAGCTTTCTTT
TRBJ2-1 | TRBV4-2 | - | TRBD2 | CASSRGLGEQFF | TGTGCCAGCAGCCGCGGACTAGGTGAGCAGTTCTTC
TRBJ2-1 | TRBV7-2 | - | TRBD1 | CASSPQQGARNEQFF | TGTGCCAGCAGCCCTCAACAGGGGGCTCGCAATGAGCAGTTCTTC
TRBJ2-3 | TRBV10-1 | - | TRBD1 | CASSPFSGQGAGDTQYF | TGCGCCAGCAGCCCCTTTAGCGGACAGGGGGCGGGAGATACGCAGTATTTT
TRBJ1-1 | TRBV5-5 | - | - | CASSSAGQSTEAFF | TGTGCCAGCAGCTCGGCGGGCCAGTCCACTGAAGCTTTCTTT
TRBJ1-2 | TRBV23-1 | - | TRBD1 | CARKSRDRGGNYGYTF | TGCGCCAGGAAGTCCCGGGACAGGGGAGGGAACTATGGCTACACCTTC
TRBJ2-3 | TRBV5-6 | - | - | CASRFGSGTDTQYF | TGTGCCAGCAGGTTTGGTAGTGGCACAGATACGCAGTATTTT
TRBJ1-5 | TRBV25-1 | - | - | CASSEGRDQPQHF | TGTGCCAGCAGTGAGGGCAGGGATCAGCCCCAGCATTTT
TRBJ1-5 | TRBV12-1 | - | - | CASSADRGGPAGNQPQHF | TGTGCCAGCAGCGCCGACAGGGGGGGGCCAGCGGGCAATCAGCCCCAGCATTTT
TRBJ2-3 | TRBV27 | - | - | CASRGGLSTDTQYF | TGTGCCAGCAGGGGGGGGCTTAGCACAGATACGCAGTATTTT
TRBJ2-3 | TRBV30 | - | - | CAWSGPPGGYTDTQYF | TGTGCCTGGAGCGGCCCGCCAGGGGGGTACACAGATACGCAGTATTTT
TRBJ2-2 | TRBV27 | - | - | CASSLSSRNTGELFF | TGTGCCAGCAGTTTATCTAGTCGGAACACCGGGGAGCTGTTTTTT
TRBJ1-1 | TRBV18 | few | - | CASSAVIMDTEAFF | TGTGCCAGCTCAGCGGTGATAATGGACACTGAAGCTTTCTTT
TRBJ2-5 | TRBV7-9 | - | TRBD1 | CASSYTGGGETQYF | TGTGCCAGCAGCTACACAGGGGGCGGAGAGACCCAGTACTTC
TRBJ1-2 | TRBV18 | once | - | CASSPRGPDYGYTF | TGTGCCAGCTCACCCCGGGGTCCGGACTATGGCTACACCTTC
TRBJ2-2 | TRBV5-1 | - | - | CASSLPRENTGELFF | TGCGCCAGCAGCTTGCCCCGAGAGAACACCGGGGAGCTGTTTTTT
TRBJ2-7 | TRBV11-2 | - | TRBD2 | CASSLRLAGDGEQYF | TGTGCCAGCAGCTTACGTCTAGCGGGAGATGGCGAGCAGTACTTC
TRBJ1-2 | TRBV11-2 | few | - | CASRSLSNYGYTF | TGTGCCAGCAGGTCACTATCTAACTATGGCTACACCTTC
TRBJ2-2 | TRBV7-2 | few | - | CASSIALGGTGELFF | TGTGCCAGCAGCATCGCCCTGGGAGGCACCGGGGAGCTGTTTTTT
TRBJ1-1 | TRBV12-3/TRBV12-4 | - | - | CASTLNTEAFF | TGTGCCAGCACCCTAAACACTGAAGCTTTCTTT
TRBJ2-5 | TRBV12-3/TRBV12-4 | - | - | CASSLRGAETQYF | TGTGCCAGCAGTTTAAGGGGCGCGGAGACCCAGTACTTC
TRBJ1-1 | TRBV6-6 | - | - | CASTEVENTEAFF | TGTGCCAGCACCGAGGTCGAGAACACTGAAGCTTTCTTT
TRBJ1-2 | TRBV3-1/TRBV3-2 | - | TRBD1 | CASSQTDRGRGYTF | TGTGCCAGCAGCCAAACGGACAGGGGACGTGGCTACACCTTC
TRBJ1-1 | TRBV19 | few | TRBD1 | CASSTITGTVNTEAFF | TGTGCCAGTAGTACTATTACCGGGACAGTGAACACTGAAGCTTTCTTT
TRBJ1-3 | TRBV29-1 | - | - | CSVEESQGPGNTIYF | TGCAGCGTTGAAGAGTCACAGGGACCTGGAAACACCATATATTTT
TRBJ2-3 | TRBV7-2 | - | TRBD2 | CASSWTSGWADTQYF | TGTGCCAGCAGCTGGACTAGCGGTTGGGCAGATACGCAGTATTTT
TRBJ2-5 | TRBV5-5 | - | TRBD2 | CASSLGAAGVQETQYF | TGTGCCAGCAGCTTGGGGGCGGCGGGGGTACAAGAGACCCAGTACTTC
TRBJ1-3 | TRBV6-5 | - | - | CATFGWSGNTIYF | TGTGCCACCTTCGGTTGGTCTGGAAACACCATATATTTT
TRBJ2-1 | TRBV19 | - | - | CASSTRQAIYNEQFF | TGTGCCAGTAGTACCAGACAGGCGATATACAATGAGCAGTTCTTC
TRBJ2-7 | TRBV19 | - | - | CASSTLGGTGEQYF | TGTGCCAGTAGTACTCTGGGGGGAACTGGCGAGCAGTACTTC